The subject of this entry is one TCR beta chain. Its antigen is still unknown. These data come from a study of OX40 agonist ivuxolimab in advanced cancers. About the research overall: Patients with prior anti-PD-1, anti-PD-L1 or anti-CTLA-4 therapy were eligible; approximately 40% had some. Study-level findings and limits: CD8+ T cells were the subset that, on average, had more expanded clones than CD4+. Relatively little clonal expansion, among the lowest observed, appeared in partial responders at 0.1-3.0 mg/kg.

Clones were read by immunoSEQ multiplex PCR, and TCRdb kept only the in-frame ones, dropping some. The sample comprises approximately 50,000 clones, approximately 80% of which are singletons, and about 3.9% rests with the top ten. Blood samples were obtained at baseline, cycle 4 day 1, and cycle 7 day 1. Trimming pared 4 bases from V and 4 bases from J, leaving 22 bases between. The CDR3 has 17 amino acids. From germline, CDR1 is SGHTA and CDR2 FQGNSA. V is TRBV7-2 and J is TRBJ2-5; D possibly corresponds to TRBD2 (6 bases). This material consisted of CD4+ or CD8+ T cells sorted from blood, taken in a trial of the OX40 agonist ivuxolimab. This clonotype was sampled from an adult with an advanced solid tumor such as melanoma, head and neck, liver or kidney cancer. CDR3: CASSSPRRLGAAETQYF. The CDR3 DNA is TGTGCCAGCAGCTCGCCCCGGAGACTAGGGGCTGCAGAGACCCAGTACTTC.